This TCR beta chain was recorded in a study of shared clonotypes between healthy human individuals. General study results and limits: For naive CD4 cells, 4% to 6% of clonotypes were shared across a few donors. A generally larger estimated richness was seen in naive subsets than in memory subsets.

The sorted-subset replicate PCRs were given roughly 190 ng DNA, which is approximately 30,000 T cell genomes. In the original workflow: With immunoSEQ giving junction-only sequences and no quality scores, filtering differed. Using immunoSEQ multiplex PCR, the repertoire was profiled, and TCRdb retains in-frame clones only, with some absent. V and J calls and clone size follow that table, whereas D and trimming were derived from the DNA. The profile shows millions of clones, roughly 94% of them singletons. As to this clone: No antigen is known for it.

Between the trimmed V and J ends, which lost 2 bases and 5 bases, there was a span of 8 bases. CDR1 is SGHNT, CDR2 YYREEE, per germline (reference sequence). The CDR3 length is 13 residues. V gene TRBV5-4 combines with J gene TRBJ2-1; D is possibly TRBD1 (6 bases). The sequencing input was naive CD4+ T cells sorted from blood. This sample's subset: CD45RA+ positively selected. The sequence derives from a man between 18 and 29 years old in good health. CDR3 in DNA: TGTGCCAGCAGCTTCGGGACACACAATGAGCAGTTCTTC. This sequence encodes CASSFGTHNEQFF.